This record covers a single TCR beta chain. Its target is not known. Naivety in CD8+ T cells corresponded to a CD45RO-CCR7+CD27+CD95- phenotype. Libraries were UMI-labeled 5' RACE TRB cDNA. TCRdb reprocessed the 5' RACE reads and reports one entry per CDR3 protein, with no DNA. The sample has 100,000 to 150,000 distinct CDR3 sequences, and its top ten clones hold 0.45% to 0.6%. These data originate in a study of CXCR3-negative and CXCR3-positive naive CD8 T cells. At the level of the study: Some 150 million TRB reads were obtained in total, which works out to about 1.5 +/- 0.3 million per library. Study findings and constraints: CD5 surface expression was similar among naive subsets, and TCR strength was estimated by inference from TRB CDR3 properties. Whereas both naive subsets had comparably high diversity, memory CD8+ cells had much lower diversity.

This CDR3 has 16 residues. Looked up from germline, CDR1 is MNHEY and CDR2 is SMNVEV (reference sequence). Sequenced: naive CXCR3- CD8+ T cells from blood. Stated subset: CD45RO-CCR7+CD27+CD95- naive CD8+ T cells lacking CXCR3 (TNR3-). V gene TRBV27 combines with J gene TRBJ2-2. The clonotype originates from a human donor in good health. Some clones in this sample may be carry-over from other donors' samples. This CDR3 is CASSSRGYDYTGELFF.